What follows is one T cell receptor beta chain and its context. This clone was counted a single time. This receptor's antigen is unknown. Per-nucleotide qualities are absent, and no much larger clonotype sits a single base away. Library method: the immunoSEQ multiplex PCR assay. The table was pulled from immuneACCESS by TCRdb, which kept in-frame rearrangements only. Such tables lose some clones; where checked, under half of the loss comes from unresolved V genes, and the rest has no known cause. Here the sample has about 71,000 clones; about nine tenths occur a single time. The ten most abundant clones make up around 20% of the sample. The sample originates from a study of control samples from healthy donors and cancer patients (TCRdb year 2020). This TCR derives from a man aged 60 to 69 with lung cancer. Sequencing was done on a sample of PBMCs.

The CDR3 region has the sequence CASSLGLLAGPYNEQFF. At the DNA level, the sequence is TGTGCCAGCAGCTTGGGGTTATTAGCGGGGCCCTACAATGAGCAGTTCTTC. This chain joins TRBV11-3 to TRBJ2-1, with 8 junctional bases fitting TRBD2. At the junction V is shortened by 3 bases and J by 2 bases; bases outside the gene matches: 9. Reading from cysteine to phenylalanine, the CDR3 counts 17 amino acids. Only the CDR3 portion is preserved as DNA: 51 bases, with reading frame beginning at the first base. CDR1 SGHNT and CDR2 YENEEA are derived from the germline V gene.